This T cell receptor beta chain appears in the sequencing data of a study of blood T cells in healthy people across ages. Whole-study results and caveats: The fall in TCR beta diversity per million T cells was roughly linear with age.

The CDR3 spans 15 residues. Germline lookup yields CDR1 MNHNY and CDR2 SVGAGI (reference sequence). This clonotype was seen only once. Its antigen is as yet unknown. One end of the junction is discordant with germline, which a read error may explain. The second PCR ran about 6 to 12 cycles with a sample-barcoded 5' primer and J-beta primers. Each cDNA molecule was tagged by a template-switch adaptor with 12 random nucleotides. TCRdb passed the 5' RACE reads through MiXCR, listing each CDR3 protein once. Among around 1,000,000 distinct CDR3 sequences listed, more than 30% were seen once. Collection of 9.5 to 10 milliliters of peripheral blood was performed for each donor.

Sample: blood. The clonotype originates from a man between 18 and 35 years old in good health. This chain uses TRBV6-6 with TRBJ1-5, with D possibly being TRBD1 (6 bases). As DNA, the CDR3 is TGTGCCAGCAATTACTCTTGGCAGGGGCATCAGCCCCAGCATTTT. Protein product: CASNYSWQGHQPQHF.